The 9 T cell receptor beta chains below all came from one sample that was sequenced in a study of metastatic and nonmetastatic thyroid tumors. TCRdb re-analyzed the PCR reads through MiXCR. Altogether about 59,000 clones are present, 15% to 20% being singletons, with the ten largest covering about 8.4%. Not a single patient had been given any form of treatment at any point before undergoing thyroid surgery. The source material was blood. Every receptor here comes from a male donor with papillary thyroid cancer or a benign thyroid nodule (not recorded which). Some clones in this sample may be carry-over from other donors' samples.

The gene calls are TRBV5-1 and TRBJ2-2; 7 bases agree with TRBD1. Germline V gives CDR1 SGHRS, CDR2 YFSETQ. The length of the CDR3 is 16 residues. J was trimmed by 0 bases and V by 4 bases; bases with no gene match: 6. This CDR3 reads CASSPVQGANTGELFF. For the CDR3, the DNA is TGCGCCAGCAGCCCTGTCCAGGGGGCGAACACCGGGGAGCTGTTTTTT.

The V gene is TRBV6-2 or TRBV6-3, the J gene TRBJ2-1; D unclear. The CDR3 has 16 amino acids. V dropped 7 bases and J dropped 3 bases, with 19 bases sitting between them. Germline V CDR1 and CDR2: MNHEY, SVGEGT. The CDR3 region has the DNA TGTGCCAGCATTAGCCGAGCTGGAGATATCTACAATGAGCAGTTCTTC. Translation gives CASISRAGDIYNEQFF.

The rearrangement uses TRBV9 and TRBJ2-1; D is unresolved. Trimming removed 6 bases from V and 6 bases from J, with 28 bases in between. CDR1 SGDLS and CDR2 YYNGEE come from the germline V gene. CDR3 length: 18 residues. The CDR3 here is CASILHSSRDRGRNEQFF. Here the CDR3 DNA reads TGTGCCAGCATCCTACATTCTAGTAGGGATCGTGGTCGCAATGAGCAGTTCTTC.

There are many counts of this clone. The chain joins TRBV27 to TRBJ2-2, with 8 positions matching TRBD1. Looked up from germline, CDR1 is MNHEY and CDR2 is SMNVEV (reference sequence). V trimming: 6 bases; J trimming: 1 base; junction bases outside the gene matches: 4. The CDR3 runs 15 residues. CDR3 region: CASSLGQGNTGELFF. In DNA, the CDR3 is TGTGCCAGCAGCCTAGGACAGGGGAACACCGGGGAGCTGTTTTTT.

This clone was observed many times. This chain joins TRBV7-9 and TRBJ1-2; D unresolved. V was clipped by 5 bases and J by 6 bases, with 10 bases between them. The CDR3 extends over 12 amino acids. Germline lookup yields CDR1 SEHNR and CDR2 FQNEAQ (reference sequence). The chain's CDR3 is CASSVNQHGYTF. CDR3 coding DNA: TGTGCCAGCAGCGTAAACCAACATGGCTACACCTTC.

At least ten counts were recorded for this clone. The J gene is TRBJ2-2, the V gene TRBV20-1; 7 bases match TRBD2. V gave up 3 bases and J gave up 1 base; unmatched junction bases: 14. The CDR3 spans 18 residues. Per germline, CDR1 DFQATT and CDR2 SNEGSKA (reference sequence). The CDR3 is CSARYPGGSTLNTGELFF. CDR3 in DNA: TGCAGTGCTAGGTATCCTGGCGGGAGTACTTTGAACACCGGGGAGCTGTTTTTT.

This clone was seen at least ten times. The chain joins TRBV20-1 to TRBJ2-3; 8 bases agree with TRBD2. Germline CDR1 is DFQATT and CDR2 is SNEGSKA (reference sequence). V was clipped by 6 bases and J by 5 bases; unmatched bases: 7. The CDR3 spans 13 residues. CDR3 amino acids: CSAQSGSRDTQYF. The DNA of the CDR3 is TGCAGTGCCCAGAGCGGGAGTAGAGATACGCAGTATTTT.

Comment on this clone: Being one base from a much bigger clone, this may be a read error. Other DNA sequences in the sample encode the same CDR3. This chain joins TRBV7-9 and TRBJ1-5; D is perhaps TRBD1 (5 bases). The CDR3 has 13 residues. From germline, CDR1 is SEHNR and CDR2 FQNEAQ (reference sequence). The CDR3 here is CASSLDNNQPQHF. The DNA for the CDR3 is TGCGCCAGCAGCTTGGACAACAATCAGCCCCAGCATTTT. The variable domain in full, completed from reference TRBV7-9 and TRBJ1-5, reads DTGVSQNPRHKITKRGQNVTFRCDPISEHNRLYWYRQTLGQGPEFLTYFQNEAQLEKSRLLSDRFSAERPKGSFSTLEIQRTEQGDSAMYLCASSLDNNQPQHFGDGTRLSIL.

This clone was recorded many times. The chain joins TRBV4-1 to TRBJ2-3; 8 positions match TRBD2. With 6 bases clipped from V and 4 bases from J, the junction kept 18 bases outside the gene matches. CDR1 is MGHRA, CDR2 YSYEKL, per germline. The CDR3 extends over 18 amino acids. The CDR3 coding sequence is TGCGCCAGCAGGCCAAATGACCCCCTTAGCGGGATGGCAGATACGCAGTATTTT. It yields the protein CASRPNDPLSGMADTQYF.